The rows below give T cell receptor beta chains drawn from one sample of a study of sequential checkpoint blockade in melanoma. Profiling relied on immunoSEQ multiplex PCR, and the TCRdb table lists in-frame clones only, not all of them. The table shows 27,000 or so clones, with 75% to 80% occurring only once. The sequencing used CD8+ T cells sorted from blood (inferred from file names), collected from a patient given nivolumab and ipilimumab in sequence. These receptors were collected from a human donor with melanoma. CDR3s include the opening cysteine and the closing phenylalanine or tryptophan. The order of the fields is V gene, J gene, clone size, D gene, CDR3 protein, CDR3 DNA. A D gene is named only where the DNA matches it firmly. The listing skips clone size in some rows; elsewhere it reads once, few, many or a size class.

V: TRBV13
J: TRBJ2-7
size: NA
D: TRBD1
CDR3: CASSLDRGYEQYF
DNA: TGTGCCAGCAGCTTAGACAGGGGCTACGAGCAGTACTTC

V: TRBV6-6
J: TRBJ2-7
size: NA
D: TRBD2
CDR3: CASGGETGPEQYF
DNA: TGTGCCAGCGGGGGGGAAACAGGTCCCGAGCAGTACTTC

V: TRBV7-9
J: TRBJ2-6
size: NA
D: TRBD2
CDR3: CASSPIQRGGTGANVLTF
DNA: TGTGCCAGCAGCCCCATCCAGCGGGGGGGGACTGGGGCCAACGTCCTGACTTTC

V: TRBV5-5
J: TRBJ1-6
size: NA
D: NA
CDR3: CASSLRQAYNSPLHF
DNA: TGTGCCAGCAGCTTGAGGCAGGCCTATAATTCACCCCTCCACTTT

V: TRBV2
J: TRBJ2-1
size: NA
D: TRBD2
CDR3: CATGGDEQFF
DNA: TGTGCCACCGGGGGGGATGAGCAGTTCTTC

V: TRBV7-3
J: TRBJ2-5
size: NA
D: NA
CDR3: CASSLTGGVAETQYF
DNA: TGTGCCAGCAGCTTAACAGGCGGGGTAGCGGAGACCCAGTACTTC

V: TRBV7-6
J: TRBJ2-7
size: few
D: NA
CDR3: CASSPRGGYTYEQYF
DNA: TGTGCCAGCAGCCCTAGAGGTGGCTACACCTACGAGCAGTACTTC

V: TRBV4-3
J: TRBJ2-5
size: few
D: TRBD1
CDR3: CASSPRQGAVQETQYF
DNA: TGCGCCAGCAGCCCGCGACAGGGGGCCGTCCAAGAGACCCAGTACTTC

V: TRBV29-1
J: TRBJ1-4
size: NA
D: NA
CDR3: CSVGAGAEEKLFF
DNA: TGCAGCGTTGGCGCGGGGGCCGAAGAAAAACTGTTTTTT

V: TRBV4-3
J: TRBJ1-1
size: NA
D: NA
CDR3: CASSQDSVARAEAFF
DNA: TGCGCCAGCAGCCAGGATTCCGTGGCGCGGGCTGAAGCTTTCTTT

V: TRBV5-4
J: TRBJ1-2
size: NA
D: NA
CDR3: CASSGLGAEPTGYTF
DNA: TGTGCCAGCAGCGGACTGGGGGCAGAACCGACTGGCTACACCTTC

V: TRBV21-1
J: TRBJ1-1
size: NA
D: NA
CDR3: CASSKSSDRSTEAFF
DNA: TGTGCCAGCAGCAAAAGCTCGGACAGGTCCACTGAAGCTTTCTTT

V: TRBV28
J: TRBJ2-3
size: NA
D: TRBD2
CDR3: CASTGLAGDSTDTQYF
DNA: TGTGCCAGCACCGGACTAGCGGGAGACAGCACAGATACGCAGTATTTT

V: TRBV19
J: TRBJ2-7
size: NA
D: NA
CDR3: CASSSQGGDEQYF
DNA: TGTGCCAGTAGTTCGCAGGGGGGCGACGAGCAGTACTTC

V: TRBV9
J: TRBJ1-1
size: NA
D: NA
CDR3: CASSERGGNTEAFF
DNA: TGTGCCAGCAGCGAGAGGGGGGGGAACACTGAAGCTTTCTTT

V: TRBV30
J: TRBJ2-7
size: NA
D: NA
CDR3: CAWSVGGPGEQYF
DNA: TGTGCCTGGAGTGTAGGTGGGCCAGGCGAGCAGTACTTC

V: TRBV7-6
J: TRBJ1-1
size: NA
D: TRBD1
CDR3: CASSLGQAEAFF
DNA: TGTGCCAGCAGCTTGGGACAGGCGGAAGCTTTCTTT

V: TRBV4-1
J: TRBJ2-2
size: NA
D: NA
CDR3: CASSQVVAAGELFF
DNA: TGCGCCAGCAGCCAAGTTGTAGCCGCCGGGGAGCTGTTTTTT

V: TRBV6-5
J: TRBJ2-7
size: NA
D: NA
CDR3: CASSYSSGSTYEQYF
DNA: TGTGCCAGCAGTTACTCGAGCGGCTCAACCTACGAGCAGTACTTC

V: TRBV11-2
J: TRBJ1-2
size: NA
D: NA
CDR3: CASSFGGWADYGYTF
DNA: TGTGCCAGCAGCTTTGGTGGGTGGGCAGACTATGGCTACACCTTC

V: TRBV6-5
J: TRBJ1-1
size: NA
D: NA
CDR3: CASSYVGTGLNTEAFF
DNA: TGTGCCAGCAGTTACGTAGGAACAGGGCTGAACACTGAAGCTTTCTTT

V: TRBV14
J: TRBJ2-7
size: NA
D: TRBD1
CDR3: CASSPRDRVVEQYF
DNA: TGTGCCAGCAGCCCCCGGGACAGGGTGGTCGAGCAGTACTTC

V: TRBV28
J: TRBJ2-3
size: once
D: TRBD2
CDR3: CASSREGTDTQYF
DNA: TGTGCCAGCTCCCGGGAGGGCACAGATACGCAGTATTTT

V: TRBV4-2
J: TRBJ2-7
size: NA
D: TRBD2
CDR3: CASSPPRRLAVILRTGYEQYF
DNA: TGTGCCAGCAGCCCCCCCCGGAGACTAGCGGTAATCCTTCGTACGGGATACGAGCAGTACTTC

V: TRBV4-2
J: TRBJ1-5
size: NA
D: TRBD1
CDR3: CASSQVTGGLQPQHF
DNA: TGTGCCAGCAGCCAAGTGACAGGGGGCCTTCAGCCCCAGCATTTT

V: TRBV4-3
J: TRBJ1-3
size: NA
D: TRBD1
CDR3: CASSQDRGNSGNTIYF
DNA: TGCGCCAGCAGCCAGGACAGGGGCAACTCTGGAAACACCATATATTTT

V: TRBV11-2
J: TRBJ1-5
size: NA
D: NA
CDR3: CASSFDSLLQGHQPQHF
DNA: TGTGCCAGCAGCTTCGATAGCTTACTACAGGGTCATCAGCCCCAGCATTTT

V: TRBV27
J: TRBJ2-7
size: NA
D: TRBD2
CDR3: CASSRLAGAGGEQYF
DNA: TGTGCCAGCAGCCGACTAGCAGGGGCGGGGGGCGAGCAGTACTTC

V: TRBV6-6
J: TRBJ1-4
size: few
D: NA
CDR3: CASSGISTNEKLFF
DNA: TGTGCCAGCAGTGGCATTTCAACTAATGAAAAACTGTTTTTT

V: TRBV29-1
J: TRBJ1-2
size: NA
D: TRBD1
CDR3: CSVEEGRGRVYGYTF
DNA: TGCAGCGTTGAAGAGGGAAGGGGGCGCGTCTATGGCTACACCTTC

V: TRBV14
J: TRBJ1-2
size: NA
D: TRBD1
CDR3: CASSQAGQGNTYGYTF
DNA: TGTGCCAGCAGCCAAGCTGGACAGGGAAATACCTATGGCTACACCTTC

V: TRBV19
J: TRBJ1-2
size: few
D: NA
CDR3: CASSIVGADYGYTF
DNA: TGTGCCAGTAGTATTGTAGGGGCGGACTATGGCTACACCTTC

V: TRBV27
J: TRBJ2-1
size: NA
D: NA
CDR3: CASSLAGPYNEQFF
DNA: TGTGCCAGCAGTTTAGCGGGACCTTACAATGAGCAGTTCTTC

V: TRBV7-8
J: TRBJ2-5
size: NA
D: NA
CDR3: CASRNRRGMLQETQYF
DNA: TGTGCCAGCAGGAACCGGCGGGGAATGCTCCAAGAGACCCAGTACTTC

V: TRBV28
J: TRBJ2-3
size: NA
D: TRBD2
CDR3: CASSLNPIAGVDTQYF
DNA: TGTGCCAGCAGTTTAAACCCAATAGCGGGAGTGGATACGCAGTATTTT

V: TRBV27
J: TRBJ2-7
size: NA
D: NA
CDR3: CASSPGGALEQCF
DNA: TGTGCCAGCAGTCCCGGAGGTGCGCTGGAGCAGTGCTTC

V: TRBV27
J: TRBJ2-3
size: NA
D: NA
CDR3: CASRETGRTDTQYF
DNA: TGTGCCAGCAGGGAGACAGGACGCACGGATACGCAGTATTTT

V: TRBV10-3
J: TRBJ1-2
size: NA
D: NA
CDR3: CAIHETGYGYTF
DNA: TGTGCCATCCACGAGACGGGGTATGGCTACACCTTC

V: TRBV19
J: TRBJ2-7
size: few
D: TRBD1
CDR3: CASSIVAGGDEQYF
DNA: TGTGCCAGTAGTATAGTGGCAGGGGGTGACGAGCAGTACTTC

V: TRBV28
J: TRBJ1-2
size: few
D: TRBD1
CDR3: CASSPSPSGQGATGYTF
DNA: TGTGCCAGCAGTCCCTCTCCCTCGGGACAGGGGGCAACTGGCTACACCTTC

V: TRBV7-9
J: TRBJ2-2
size: once
D: NA
CDR3: CASSSPPYTNTGELFF
DNA: TGTGCCAGCAGCTCCCCCCCTTACACGAACACCGGGGAGCTGTTTTTT

V: TRBV28
J: TRBJ2-4
size: few
D: TRBD2
CDR3: CASSLGGSPYIQYF
DNA: TGTGCCAGCAGTTTAGGCGGGAGCCCGTACATTCAGTACTTC

V: TRBV7-9
J: TRBJ2-1
size: NA
D: NA
CDR3: CASSGGRPESYNEQFF
DNA: TGTGCCAGCTCGGGGGGCAGGCCTGAATCCTACAATGAGCAGTTCTTC

V: TRBV6-6
J: TRBJ1-5
size: NA
D: NA
CDR3: CASSYLGGGNQPQHF
DNA: TGTGCCAGCAGTTACTTGGGGGGAGGCAATCAGCCCCAGCATTTT

V: TRBV4-1
J: TRBJ2-1
size: NA
D: NA
CDR3: CASSQDRYPYNEQFF
DNA: TGCGCCAGCAGCCAAGATCGCTACCCCTACAATGAGCAGTTCTTC

V: TRBV4-1
J: TRBJ2-7
size: NA
D: TRBD1
CDR3: CASRGQDNEQYF
DNA: TGCGCCAGCAGAGGACAGGACAACGAGCAGTACTTC

V: TRBV5-1
J: TRBJ2-2
size: few
D: NA
CDR3: CASRPVATGELFF
DNA: TGCGCCAGCAGGCCGGTCGCCACCGGGGAGCTGTTTTTT

V: TRBV7-6
J: TRBJ2-3
size: NA
D: TRBD2
CDR3: CASSPTSGIRTDTQYF
DNA: TGTGCCAGCAGCCCCACTAGCGGGATTCGCACAGATACGCAGTATTTT

V: TRBV2
J: TRBJ1-3
size: NA
D: NA
CDR3: CASTGGWPPGNTIYF
DNA: TGTGCCAGCACCGGGGGGTGGCCTCCTGGAAACACCATATATTTT

V: TRBV29-1
J: TRBJ2-1
size: NA
D: NA
CDR3: CSGEAGGRMDNEQFF
DNA: TGCAGCGGTGAGGCCGGCGGGCGGATGGACAATGAGCAGTTCTTC

V: TRBV2
J: TRBJ2-7
size: NA
D: TRBD2
CDR3: CASSRGRGRDEQYF
DNA: TGTGCCAGCAGCCGCGGGAGGGGCCGGGACGAGCAGTACTTC

V: TRBV11-2
J: TRBJ2-5
size: NA
D: TRBD2
CDR3: CASSTGTSGEETQYF
DNA: TGTGCCAGCAGCACCGGGACTAGCGGGGAAGAGACCCAGTACTTC

V: TRBV4-3
J: TRBJ2-7
size: NA
D: NA
CDR3: CASSQAWTAHEQYF
DNA: TGCGCCAGCAGCCAAGCGTGGACAGCCCACGAGCAGTACTTC

V: TRBV21-1
J: TRBJ1-5
size: NA
D: NA
CDR3: CASSKARWTGRNQPQHF
DNA: TGTGCCAGCAGCAAAGCGAGATGGACAGGGCGGAATCAGCCCCAGCATTTT

V: TRBV27
J: TRBJ2-5
size: NA
D: NA
CDR3: CASSPLARFPLETQYF
DNA: TGTGCCAGCAGTCCATTAGCACGGTTCCCTTTGGAGACCCAGTACTTC

V: TRBV9
J: TRBJ1-6
size: few
D: NA
CDR3: CASSVGGVYNSPLHF
DNA: TGTGCCAGCAGCGTAGGGGGAGTCTATAATTCACCCCTCCACTTT

V: TRBV4-2
J: TRBJ2-7
size: NA
D: NA
CDR3: CASSQARTPYEQYF
DNA: TGTGCCAGCAGCCAAGCCCGGACTCCCTACGAGCAGTACTTC

V: TRBV5-4
J: TRBJ2-3
size: NA
D: TRBD2
CDR3: CASSLAGGLSTDTQYF
DNA: TGTGCCAGCAGTTTAGCGGGGGGCCTTAGCACAGATACGCAGTATTTT

V: TRBV18
J: TRBJ2-3
size: once
D: NA
CDR3: CASSEKTVKPTDTQYF
DNA: TGTGCCAGCTCAGAAAAGACAGTTAAACCCACAGATACGCAGTATTTT